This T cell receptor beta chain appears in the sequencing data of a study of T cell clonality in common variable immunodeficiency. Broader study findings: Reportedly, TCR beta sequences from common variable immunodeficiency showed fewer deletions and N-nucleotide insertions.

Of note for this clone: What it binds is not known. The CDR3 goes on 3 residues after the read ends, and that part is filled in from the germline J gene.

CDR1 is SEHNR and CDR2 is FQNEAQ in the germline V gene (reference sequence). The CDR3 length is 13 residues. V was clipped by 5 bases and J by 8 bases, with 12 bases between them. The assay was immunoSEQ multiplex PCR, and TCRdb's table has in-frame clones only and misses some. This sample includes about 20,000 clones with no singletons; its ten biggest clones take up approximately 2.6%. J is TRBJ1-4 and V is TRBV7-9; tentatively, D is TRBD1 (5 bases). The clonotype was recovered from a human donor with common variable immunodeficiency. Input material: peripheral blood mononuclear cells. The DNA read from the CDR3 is TGTGCCAGCAGCAGGGGTAGGTCCGAAAAA. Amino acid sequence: CASSRGRSEK. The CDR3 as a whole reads CASSRGRSEKLFF.